The 29 T cell receptor beta chains reported below all come from one sample, sequenced in a study of T cells after yellow fever vaccination. TCRdb independently ran MiXCR on the 5' RACE reads; one entry per CDR3 protein. This sample has a few hundred thousand distinct CDR3 sequences, with 10% to 15% found just once. The sample in question was CD4+ T cells sorted from PBMCs, obtained 45 days after the yellow fever booster vaccination. The receptors stem from a man aged 25 to 40 who received the YFV17D yellow fever vaccine.

The V gene is TRBV4-3, the J gene TRBJ2-5; 10 nucleotides line up with TRBD2. The CDR3 runs 13 residues. Germline V CDR1 and CDR2: LGHNA, YSLEER. Trimming removed 4 bases from V and 4 bases from J; junction bases left unmatched: 0. The CDR3 DNA reads TGCGCCAGCAGCCGGACTAGCGGAGAGACCCAGTACTTC. Its protein product is CASSRTSGETQYF.

This clonotype was observed a handful of times. V and J are TRBV12-3 or TRBV12-4 and TRBJ2-3; no reliable D call. This CDR3 spans 11 amino acids. V lost 7 bases to trimming and J lost 5 bases, with 7 bases between them. CDR3 residues: CASTVGDTQYF. The CDR3 DNA is TGTGCCAGCACCGTCGGAGATACGCAGTATTTT.

This clonotype was picked up a small number of times. The CDR3 sequence: CASRSQNNQPQHF. CDR3 DNA sequence: TGTGCCAGCAGGTCACAGAACAATCAGCCCCAGCATTTT. The chain combines TRBV25-1 with TRBJ1-5; no clear D gene. CDR3 length: 13 residues. The germline V gene encodes CDR1 MGHDK and CDR2 SYGVNS. V was clipped by 6 bases and J by 3 bases, with 9 bases between them.

The chain carries TRBV7-2 and TRBJ1-5; D not resolved. V lost 5 bases, J lost 3 bases, and 8 bases lay in between. The length of the CDR3 is 13 residues. Germline assignment: CDR1 SGHTA and CDR2 FQGNSA. The CDR3 region has the DNA TGTGCCAGCAGCACCCAGATCAATCAGCCCCAGCATTTT. Translated, it gives CASSTQINQPQHF. The entire variable domain, with the rest obtained from reference TRBV7-2 and TRBJ1-5, is as follows: GAGVSQSPSNKVTEKGKDVELRCDPISGHTALYWYRQSLGQGLEFLIYFQGNSAPDKSGLPSDRFSAERTGGSVSTLTIQRTQQEDSAVYLCASSTQINQPQHFGDGTRLSIL.

This clonotype was observed a few times. One end of the junction is discordant with germline, which a read error may explain. The chain employs TRBV27 and TRBJ1-6; TRBD1 agrees at 7 bases. The CDR3 runs 11 residues. Germline-derived CDR1 and CDR2 are MNHEY and SMNVEV (reference sequence). As DNA, the CDR3 is TGTGCCAGCAGCGAAGTAAGGGGGCTCCCCTTT. Translation: CASSEVRGLPF.

The chain has TRBV20-1 and TRBJ2-3, with TRBD2 identical over 11 bases. Per the germline V gene, CDR1 is DFQATT and CDR2 is SNEGSKA (reference sequence). V lost 3 bases, J lost 8 bases, and 7 bases stayed unmatched. There are 14 residues in the CDR3. Written as DNA, the CDR3 is TGCAGTGCTAGTTATAGCGGGAGGGCCCCTACGCAGTATTTT. This translates into CSASYSGRAPTQYF.

In its sample, this clonotype was seen a few times. CDR3 sequence: CASSPRGGQGETQYF. CDR3 coding DNA: TGTGCCAGCAGCCCTCGTGGGGGTCAGGGGGAGACCCAGTACTTC. The chain uses TRBV7-9 and TRBJ2-5; a weak D match, TRBD1 (6 bases). This CDR3 comprises 15 residues. The V gene lost 5 bases and the J gene lost 5 bases, with 18 bases spanning the gap. Germline V gene lookup returns CDR1 SEHNR and CDR2 FQNEAQ (reference sequence).

CDR3 protein: CASRGTSGVHEQYF. The CDR3 bases are TGTGCCAGCAGGGGGACTAGCGGTGTCCACGAGCAGTACTTC. The chain combines TRBV2 with TRBJ2-7, with TRBD2 matching 11 bases. The CDR3 contains 14 residues. Per the germline V gene, CDR1 is SNHLY and CDR2 is FYNNEI. V lost 6 bases and J lost 5; bases outside the gene matches: 6.

This clonotype was recorded a few times. This chain uses TRBV29-1 with TRBJ2-2; D remains ambiguous. Germline CDR1 reads SQVTM; CDR2 reads ANQGSEA. Between the trimmed V and J ends, which lost 3 bases and 2 bases, there was a span of 7 bases. The CDR3 is 13 residues long. CDR3 region: CSVEDGNTGELFF. In DNA, the CDR3 is TGCAGCGTTGAGGACGGAAACACCGGGGAGCTGTTTTTT.

The V gene is TRBV27, the J gene TRBJ1-2; maybe TRBD1 (5 bases). Looked up from germline, CDR1 is MNHEY and CDR2 is SMNVEV (reference sequence). The CDR3 length is 15 residues. The germline V and J ends were trimmed by 6 bases and 4 bases, with 18 bases remaining between them. CDR3 nucleotides: TGTGCCAGCAGCTACCTTGCCGGGGGAGGCTATGGCTACACCTTC. Protein: CASSYLAGGGYGYTF.

This chain connects TRBV11-2 to TRBJ2-4; maybe TRBD1 (5 bases). V was clipped by 0 bases and J by 8 bases, with 8 bases between them. This CDR3 is built from 13 residues. Germline CDR1 reads SGHAT; CDR2 reads FQNNGV. Here the CDR3 reads CASSLDRVDIQYF. In DNA form, the CDR3 reads TGTGCCAGCAGCTTAGACAGGGTAGACATTCAGTACTTC.

This clonotype was seen a few times. The CDR3 spells CASSSRTSGSWNEQFF. CDR3 in DNA: TGTGCCAGCAGCTCCCGCACTAGCGGGAGTTGGAATGAGCAGTTCTTC. The chain is built from TRBV7-2 and TRBJ2-1, with TRBD2 matching 11 bases. V trimming: 4 bases; J trimming: 7 bases; junction bases outside the gene matches: 9. From germline, CDR1 is SGHTA and CDR2 FQGNSA. The CDR3 totals 16 residues.

V and J are TRBV7-8 and TRBJ1-2; D remains ambiguous. CDR1 is SGHVS and CDR2 is FQNEAQ in the germline V gene. V was trimmed by 5 bases and J by 2 bases, leaving 15 bases between them. CDR3 size: 15 residues. The CDR3: CASSQTHQRNYGYTF. CDR3 bases: TGTGCCAGCAGCCAGACCCATCAAAGAAACTATGGCTACACCTTC. Variable domain in full (rest from reference TRBV7-8 and TRBJ1-2): GAGVSQSPRYKVAKRGQDVALRCDPISGHVSLFWYQQALGQGPEFLTYFQNEAQLDKSGLPSDRFFAERPEGSVSTLKIQRTQQEDSAVYLCASSQTHQRNYGYTFGSGTRLTVV.

This clonotype was seen a few times. The chain has TRBV6-1 and TRBJ2-7; maybe TRBD1 (5 bases). V lost 6 bases, J lost 7 bases, and 16 bases lay in between. The germline gives CDR1 MNHNS, CDR2 SASEGT. CDR3 size: 13 residues. CDR3 sequence: CASRFGVQGEQYF. The CDR3 DNA reads TGTGCCAGCAGGTTCGGAGTCCAGGGAGAGCAGTACTTC.

This clonotype has ten or more counts. The V gene is TRBV29-1, the J gene TRBJ2-7; D is possibly TRBD1 (7 bases). Germline V gives CDR1 SQVTM, CDR2 ANQGSEA. This CDR3 is 12 amino acids long. V lost 3 bases and J lost 6, with 12 bases in between. CDR3 DNA sequence: TGCAGCGTTGAGGGCGGGACAGTCGAGCAGTACTTC. This encodes CSVEGGTVEQYF.

The rearrangement links TRBV4-3 to TRBJ2-3, with 9 bases aligning to TRBD1. The CDR3 loop spans 15 amino acids. V was pared by 3 bases and J by 4 bases, with 5 bases of the junction left unmatched. CDR1 LGHNA and CDR2 YSLEER come from the germline V gene. The CDR3 bases are TGCGCCAGCAGCCACATGACAGGGGGGGCAGATACGCAGTATTTT. Translated, it gives CASSHMTGGADTQYF.

This chain uses TRBV20-1 with TRBJ2-1; 14 bases agree with TRBD2. Trimming removed 4 bases from V and 7 bases from J; junction bases left unmatched: 9. The CDR3 spans 16 residues. The germline V gene has CDR1 DFQATT and CDR2 SNEGSKA (reference sequence). The CDR3 region is CSATQTGTSGSNEQFF. CDR3 nucleotides: TGCAGTGCTACCCAAACCGGGACTAGCGGGAGTAATGAGCAGTTCTTC.

There are a few counts of this clonotype. The J gene is TRBJ1-5, the V gene TRBV20-1, with D perhaps TRBD1 (6 bases). The germline CDR1 and CDR2 sequences are DFQATT and SNEGSKA (reference sequence). This CDR3 comprises 13 residues. V was clipped by 4 bases and J by 7 bases, with 14 bases between them. The CDR3 sequence: CSANGGEYQPQHF. CDR3 sequence (DNA): TGCAGTGCTAATGGGGGCGAATACCAGCCCCAGCATTTT.

The chain employs TRBV6-1 and TRBJ2-3; either TRBD1 or TRBD2 may fit D (5 bases each). Germline CDR1 MNHNS, CDR2 SASEGT. V lost 6 bases and J lost 1, with 11 bases in between. The CDR3 is 14 residues long. The CDR3 protein is CASRRDGGTDTQYF. The CDR3 DNA sequence: TGTGCCAGCAGGAGGGACGGGGGCACAGATACGCAGTATTTT.

The chain carries TRBV19 and TRBJ2-7, with 11 nucleotides matching TRBD2. The V segment lost 3 bases and the J segment 4 bases; nucleotides outside the gene matches: 5. The CDR3 sequence is 15 residues long. The germline gives CDR1 LNHDA, CDR2 SQIVND (reference sequence). This CDR3 is CASSIDTSGSYEQYF. The CDR3 region has the DNA TGTGCCAGTAGTATCGATACTAGCGGGAGTTACGAGCAGTACTTC.

There are a few counts of this clonotype. The chain joins TRBV5-1 to TRBJ2-7, with a possible D match to TRBD2 (5 bases). CDR1 SGHRS and CDR2 YFSETQ come from the germline V gene. The CDR3 sequence is 13 residues long. V was pared by 2 bases and J by 3 bases, with 9 bases between. This CDR3 reads CASSFGGLYEQYF. The DNA for the CDR3 is TGCGCCAGCAGCTTCGGAGGACTCTACGAGCAGTACTTC.

V usage is TRBV6-5 and J usage is TRBJ1-1, with D possibly TRBD1 on 5 matching bases. Per the germline V gene, CDR1 is MNHEY and CDR2 is SVGAGI. The V end was cut by 0 bases, the J end by 0 bases, with 14 bases between. This CDR3 has 17 amino acids. This chain's CDR3 is CASSYSSGQGMNTEAFF. CDR3 coding DNA: TGTGCCAGCAGTTACTCGAGCGGTCAGGGCATGAACACTGAAGCTTTCTTT.

The chain carries TRBV12-3 or TRBV12-4 and TRBJ2-1, with 13 bases aligning to TRBD2. V lost 3 bases, J lost 4 bases, and 6 bases stayed unmatched. The CDR3 extends over 17 amino acids. CDR3 protein: CASSFILAGGPYNEQFF. The CDR3 DNA follows: TGTGCCAGCAGTTTTATACTAGCGGGAGGGCCATACAATGAGCAGTTCTTC.

The chain couples TRBV7-2 to TRBJ2-1, with 10 bases aligning to TRBD1. This CDR3 comprises 17 residues. The junction had 8 bases not matched to a gene; V was cut back by 2 bases and J by 4 bases. Germline-derived CDR1 and CDR2 are SGHTA and FQGNSA. CDR3 nucleotides: TGTGCCAGCAGCTTACCTAGGGGGACAGGGGCGTACAATGAGCAGTTCTTC. Its translation is CASSLPRGTGAYNEQFF.

Ten or more counts support this clonotype. The chain employs TRBV20-1 and TRBJ2-5, with 11 nucleotides matching TRBD1. The germline V gene encodes CDR1 DFQATT and CDR2 SNEGSKA (reference sequence). V was clipped by 4 bases and J by 4 bases; unmatched bases: 5. This CDR3 comprises 14 residues. CDR3: CSATRTGGGETQYF. CDR3 DNA sequence: TGCAGTGCTACAAGGACAGGGGGCGGAGAGACCCAGTACTTC.

This clonotype was seen many times. The V gene is TRBV5-1, the J gene TRBJ2-1, with no clear D. Trimming stripped 4 bases from V and 0 bases from J, with 8 bases between. The CDR3 has 14 residues. Germline CDR1 reads SGHRS; CDR2 reads YFSETQ. In DNA, the CDR3 is TGCGCCAGCAGCAGGGTTAGCTCCTACAATGAGCAGTTCTTC. It encodes CASSRVSSYNEQFF.

The rearrangement uses TRBV20-1 and TRBJ2-5, with 8 bases fitting TRBD2. The CDR3 totals 15 residues. The germline gives CDR1 DFQATT, CDR2 SNEGSKA (reference sequence). V was clipped by 3 bases and J by 0 bases; unmatched bases: 6. The CDR3: CSASRGLVNQETQYF. CDR3 coding DNA: TGCAGTGCTAGTCGGGGACTAGTCAACCAAGAGACCCAGTACTTC.

The chain is built from TRBV7-2 and TRBJ1-1; D remains ambiguous. Between the trimmed V and J ends, which lost 6 bases and 2 bases, there was a span of 10 bases. Germline-derived CDR1 and CDR2 are SGHTA and FQGNSA. This CDR3 has 13 residues. This CDR3 reads CASSLNQNTEAFF. Here the CDR3 DNA reads TGTGCCAGCAGTTTAAACCAAAACACTGAAGCTTTCTTT.

The rearrangement uses TRBV9 and TRBJ2-5; D remains ambiguous. Germline V CDR1 and CDR2: SGDLS, YYNGEE. V lost 0 bases and J 4 bases, leaving 7 bases between the germline ends. The CDR3 covers 13 residues. CDR3 sequence (DNA): TGTGCCAGCAGCGTAGCGGTGGGAGAGACCCAGTACTTC. It translates to CASSVAVGETQYF.